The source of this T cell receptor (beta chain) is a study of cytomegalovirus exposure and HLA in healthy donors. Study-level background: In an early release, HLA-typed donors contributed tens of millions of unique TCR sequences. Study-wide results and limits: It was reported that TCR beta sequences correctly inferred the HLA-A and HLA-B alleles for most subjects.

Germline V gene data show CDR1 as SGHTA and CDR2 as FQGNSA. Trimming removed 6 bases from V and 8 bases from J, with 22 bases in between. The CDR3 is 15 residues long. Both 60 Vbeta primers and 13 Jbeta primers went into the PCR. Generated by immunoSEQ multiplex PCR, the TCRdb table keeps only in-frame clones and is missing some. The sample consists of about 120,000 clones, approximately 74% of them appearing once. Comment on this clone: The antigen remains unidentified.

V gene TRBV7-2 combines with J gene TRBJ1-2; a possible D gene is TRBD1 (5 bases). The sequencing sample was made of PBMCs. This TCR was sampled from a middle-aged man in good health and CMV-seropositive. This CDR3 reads CASSKSRVDSGGYTF. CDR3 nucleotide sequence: TGTGCCAGCAGTAAATCCAGGGTCGATTCCGGAGGCTACACCTTC.